This entry concerns a single T cell receptor beta chain. Its antigen is unidentified. The data were obtained in a study of T cell responses to AZD1222 COVID-19 vaccine. Profiling relied on immunoSEQ multiplex PCR, and the TCRdb table lists in-frame clones only, not all of them. The sample shows more than 150,000 clones, about nine tenths of them seen only once. V shed 7 bases and J shed 9 bases, with 16 bases lying between them. CDR1 is SGHNT and CDR2 is YENEEA in the germline V gene. There are 12 residues in the CDR3. Regarding the study as a whole: Most donors were white British and more were female, and clonal diversity was possibly underestimated. Increased Spike-specific TCR breadth and depth were observed after two AZD1222 doses.

Pooling covered second doses at about 4 or about 12 weeks. This chain uses TRBV11-3 with TRBJ2-7; D is unclear. This TCR was recovered from an adult who received the AZD1222 COVID-19 vaccine. This material consisted of peripheral blood, taken 28 days after the second AZD1222 dose. The CDR3 DNA reads TGTGCCAGCACCCTAATCTCGTTGGGGCAGTACTTC. It encodes CASTLISLGQYF.